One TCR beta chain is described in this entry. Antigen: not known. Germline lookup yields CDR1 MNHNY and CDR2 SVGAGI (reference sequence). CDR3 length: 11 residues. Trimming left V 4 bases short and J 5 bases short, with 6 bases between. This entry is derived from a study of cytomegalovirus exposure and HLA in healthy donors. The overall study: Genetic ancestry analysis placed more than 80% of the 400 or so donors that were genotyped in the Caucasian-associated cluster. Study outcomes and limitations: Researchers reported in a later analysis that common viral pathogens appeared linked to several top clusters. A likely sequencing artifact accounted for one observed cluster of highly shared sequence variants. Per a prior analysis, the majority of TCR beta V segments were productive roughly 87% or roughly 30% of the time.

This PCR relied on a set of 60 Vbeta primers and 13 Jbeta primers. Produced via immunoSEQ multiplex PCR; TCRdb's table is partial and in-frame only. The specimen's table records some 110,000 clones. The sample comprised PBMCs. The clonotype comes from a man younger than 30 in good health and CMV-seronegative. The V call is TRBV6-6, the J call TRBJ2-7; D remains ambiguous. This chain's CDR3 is CASSSLDEQYF. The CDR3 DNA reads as TGTGCCAGCAGTTCCCTAGACGAGCAGTACTTC.